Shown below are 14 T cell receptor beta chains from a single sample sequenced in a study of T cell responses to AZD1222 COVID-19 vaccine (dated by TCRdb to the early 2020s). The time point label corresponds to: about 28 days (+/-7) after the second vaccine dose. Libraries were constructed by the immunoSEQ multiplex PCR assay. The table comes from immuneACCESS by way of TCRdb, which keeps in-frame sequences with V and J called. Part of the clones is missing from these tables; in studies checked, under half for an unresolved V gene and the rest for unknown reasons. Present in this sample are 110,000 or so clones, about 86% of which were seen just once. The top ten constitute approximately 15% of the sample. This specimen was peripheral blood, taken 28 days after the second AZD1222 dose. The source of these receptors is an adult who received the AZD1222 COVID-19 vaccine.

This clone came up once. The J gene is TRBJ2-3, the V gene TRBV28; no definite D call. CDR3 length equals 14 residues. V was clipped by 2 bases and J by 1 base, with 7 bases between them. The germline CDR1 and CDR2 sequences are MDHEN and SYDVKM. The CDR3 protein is CASSLPTGTDTQYF. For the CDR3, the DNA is TGTGCCAGCAGTTTACCTACAGGCACAGATACGCAGTATTTT.

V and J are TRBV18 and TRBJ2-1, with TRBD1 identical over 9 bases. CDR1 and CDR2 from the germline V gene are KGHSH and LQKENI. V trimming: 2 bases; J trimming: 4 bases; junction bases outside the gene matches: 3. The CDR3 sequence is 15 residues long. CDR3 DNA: TGTGCCAGCTCACCAGGGACAGGGACATACAATGAGCAGTTCTTC. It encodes CASSPGTGTYNEQFF.

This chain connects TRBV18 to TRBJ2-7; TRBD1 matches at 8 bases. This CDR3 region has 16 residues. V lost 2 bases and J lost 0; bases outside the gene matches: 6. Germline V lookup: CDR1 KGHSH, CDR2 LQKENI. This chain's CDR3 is CASSPFGQGNSYEQYF. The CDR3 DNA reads TGTGCCAGCTCACCATTTGGACAGGGAAACTCCTACGAGCAGTACTTC.

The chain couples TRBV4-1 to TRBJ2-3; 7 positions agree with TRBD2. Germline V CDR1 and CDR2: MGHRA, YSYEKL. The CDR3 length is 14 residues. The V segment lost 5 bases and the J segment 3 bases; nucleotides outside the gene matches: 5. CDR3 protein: CASSFTGGTDTQYF. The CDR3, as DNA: TGCGCCAGCAGCTTCACGGGAGGAACAGATACGCAGTATTTT.

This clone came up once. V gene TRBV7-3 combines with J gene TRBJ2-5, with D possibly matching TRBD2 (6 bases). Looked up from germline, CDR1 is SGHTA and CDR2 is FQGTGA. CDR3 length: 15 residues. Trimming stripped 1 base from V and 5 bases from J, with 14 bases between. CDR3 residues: CASSLKGGAMETQYF. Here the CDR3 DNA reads TGTGCCAGCAGCTTAAAGGGAGGAGCAATGGAGACCCAGTACTTC.

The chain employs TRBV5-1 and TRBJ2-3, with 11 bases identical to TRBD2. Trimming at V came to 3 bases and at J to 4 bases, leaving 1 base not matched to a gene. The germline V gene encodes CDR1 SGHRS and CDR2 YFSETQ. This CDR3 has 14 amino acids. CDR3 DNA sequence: TGCGCCAGCAGCTGGGGACTAGCGGCAGATACGCAGTATTTT. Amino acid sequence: CASSWGLAADTQYF.

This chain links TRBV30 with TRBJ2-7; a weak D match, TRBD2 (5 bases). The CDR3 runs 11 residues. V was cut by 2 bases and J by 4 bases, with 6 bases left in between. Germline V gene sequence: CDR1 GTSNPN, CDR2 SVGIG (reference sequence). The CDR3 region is CAWSSGYEQYF. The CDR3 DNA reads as TGTGCCTGGAGTTCGGGGTACGAGCAGTACTTC.

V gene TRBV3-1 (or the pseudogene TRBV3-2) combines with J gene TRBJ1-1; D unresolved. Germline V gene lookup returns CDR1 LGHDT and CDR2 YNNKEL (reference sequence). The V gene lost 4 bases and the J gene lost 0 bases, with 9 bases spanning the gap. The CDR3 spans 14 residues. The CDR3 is CASSRTEMNTEAFF. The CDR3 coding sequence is TGTGCCAGCAGCCGGACGGAGATGAACACTGAAGCTTTCTTT.

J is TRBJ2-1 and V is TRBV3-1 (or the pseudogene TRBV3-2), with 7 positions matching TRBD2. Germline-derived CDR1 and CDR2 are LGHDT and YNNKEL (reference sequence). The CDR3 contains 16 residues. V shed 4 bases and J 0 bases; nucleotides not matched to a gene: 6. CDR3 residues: CASSPHSGYSYNEQFF. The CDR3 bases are TGTGCCAGCAGCCCCCATAGCGGGTACTCCTACAATGAGCAGTTCTTC.

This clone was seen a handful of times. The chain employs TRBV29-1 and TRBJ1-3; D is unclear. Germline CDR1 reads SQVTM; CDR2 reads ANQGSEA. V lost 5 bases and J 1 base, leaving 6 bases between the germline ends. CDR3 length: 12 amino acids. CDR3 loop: CSVRGSGNTIYF. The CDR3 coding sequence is TGCAGCGTTAGAGGATCTGGAAACACCATATATTTT. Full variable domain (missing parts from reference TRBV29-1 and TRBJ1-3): SAVISQKPSRDICQRGTSLTIQCQVDSQVTMMFWYRQQPGQSLTLIATANQGSEATYESGFVIDKFPISRPNLTFSTLTVSNMSPEDSSIYLCSVRGSGNTIYFGEGSWLTVV.

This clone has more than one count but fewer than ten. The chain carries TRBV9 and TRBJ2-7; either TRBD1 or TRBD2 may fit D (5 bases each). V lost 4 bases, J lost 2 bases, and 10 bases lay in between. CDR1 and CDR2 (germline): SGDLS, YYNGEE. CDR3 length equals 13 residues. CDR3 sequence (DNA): TGTGCCAGCAGCTCAGAGGGGCCCTACGAGCAGTACTTC. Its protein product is CASSSEGPYEQYF.

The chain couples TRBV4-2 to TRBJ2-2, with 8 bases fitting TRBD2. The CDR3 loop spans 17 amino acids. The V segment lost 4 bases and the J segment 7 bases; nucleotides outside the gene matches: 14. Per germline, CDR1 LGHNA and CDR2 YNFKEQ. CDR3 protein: CASSPRMLAGTGGELFF. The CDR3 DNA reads TGTGCCAGCAGCCCAAGGATGTTAGCGGGAACCGGCGGGGAGCTGTTTTTT.

The chain's CDR3 is CASSGQEGTEAFF. In nucleotides, the CDR3 is TGTGCCAGCAGTGGACAGGAGGGCACTGAAGCTTTCTTT. This chain links TRBV2 with TRBJ1-1; D perhaps matches TRBD1 (6 bases). V was clipped by 4 bases and J by 4 bases, with 10 bases between them. The CDR3 has 13 amino acids. CDR1 is SNHLY and CDR2 is FYNNEI in the germline V gene. The full variable domain, with the rest looked up from reference TRBV2 and TRBJ1-1, is EPEVTQTPSHQVTQMGQEVILRCVPISNHLYFYWYRQILGQKVEFLVSFYNNEISEKSEIFDDQFSVERPDGSNFTLKIRSTKLEDSAMYFCASSGQEGTEAFFGQGTRLTVV.

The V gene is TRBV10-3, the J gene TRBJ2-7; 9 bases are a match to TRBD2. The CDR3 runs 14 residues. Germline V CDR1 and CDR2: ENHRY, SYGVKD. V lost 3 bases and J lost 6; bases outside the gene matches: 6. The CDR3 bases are TGTGCCATCAGTGAATTAGCGGGAGCGGGCGAGCAGTACTTC. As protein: CAISELAGAGEQYF.